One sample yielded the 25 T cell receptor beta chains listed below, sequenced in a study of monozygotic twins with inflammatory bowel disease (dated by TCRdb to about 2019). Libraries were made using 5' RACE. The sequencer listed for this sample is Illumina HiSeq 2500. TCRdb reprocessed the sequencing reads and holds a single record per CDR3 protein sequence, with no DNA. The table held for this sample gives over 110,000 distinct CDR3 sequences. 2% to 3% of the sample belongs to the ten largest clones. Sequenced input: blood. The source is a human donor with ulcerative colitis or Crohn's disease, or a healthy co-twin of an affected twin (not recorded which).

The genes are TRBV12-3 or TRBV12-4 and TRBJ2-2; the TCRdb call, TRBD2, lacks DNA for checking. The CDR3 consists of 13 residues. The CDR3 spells CASTRDFTGELFF.

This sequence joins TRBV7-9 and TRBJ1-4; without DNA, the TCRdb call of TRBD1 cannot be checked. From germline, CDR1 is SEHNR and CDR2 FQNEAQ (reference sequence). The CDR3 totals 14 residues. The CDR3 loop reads CASSPAWGDEKLFF.

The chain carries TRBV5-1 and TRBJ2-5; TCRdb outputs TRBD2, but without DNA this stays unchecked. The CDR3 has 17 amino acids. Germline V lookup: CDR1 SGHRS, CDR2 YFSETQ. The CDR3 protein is CASSPGLLLALQETQYF.

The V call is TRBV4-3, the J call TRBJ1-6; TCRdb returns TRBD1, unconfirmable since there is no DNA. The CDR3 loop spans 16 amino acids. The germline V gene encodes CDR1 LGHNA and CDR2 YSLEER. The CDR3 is CASSPRSGTANSPLHF.

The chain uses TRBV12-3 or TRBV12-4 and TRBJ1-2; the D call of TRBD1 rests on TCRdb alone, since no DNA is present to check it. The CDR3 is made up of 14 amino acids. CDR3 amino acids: CATRIGASLDGYTF.

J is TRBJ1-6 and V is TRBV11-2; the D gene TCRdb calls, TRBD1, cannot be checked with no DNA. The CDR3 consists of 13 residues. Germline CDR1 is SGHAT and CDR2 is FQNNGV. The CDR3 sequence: CASSRTGGSPLHF. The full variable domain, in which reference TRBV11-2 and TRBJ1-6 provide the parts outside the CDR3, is EAGVAQSPRYKIIEKRQSVAFWCNPISGHATLYWYQQILGQGPKLLIQFQNNGVVDDSQLPKDRFSAERLKGVDSTLKIQPAKLEDSAVYLCASSRTGGSPLHFGNGTRLTVT.

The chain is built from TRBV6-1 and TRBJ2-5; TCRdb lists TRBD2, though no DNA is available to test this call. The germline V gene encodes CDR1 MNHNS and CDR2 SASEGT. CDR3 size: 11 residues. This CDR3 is CASSPPGLAYF.

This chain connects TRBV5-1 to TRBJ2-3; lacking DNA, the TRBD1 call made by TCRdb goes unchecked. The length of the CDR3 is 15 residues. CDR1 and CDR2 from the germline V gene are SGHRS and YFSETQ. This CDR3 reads CASSLLPQGSDTQYF.

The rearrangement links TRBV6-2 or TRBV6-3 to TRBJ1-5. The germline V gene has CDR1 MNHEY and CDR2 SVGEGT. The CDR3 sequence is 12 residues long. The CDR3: CASSSTDRPQHF.

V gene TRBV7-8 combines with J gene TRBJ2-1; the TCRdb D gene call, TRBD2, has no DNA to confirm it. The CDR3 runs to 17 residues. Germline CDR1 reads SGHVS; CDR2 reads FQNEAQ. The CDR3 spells CASSLELAGGLNGEQFF.

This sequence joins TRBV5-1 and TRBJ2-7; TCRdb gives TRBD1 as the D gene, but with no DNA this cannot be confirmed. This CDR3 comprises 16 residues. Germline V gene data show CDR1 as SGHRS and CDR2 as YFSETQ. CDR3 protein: CASSLAGGNPAYEQYF.

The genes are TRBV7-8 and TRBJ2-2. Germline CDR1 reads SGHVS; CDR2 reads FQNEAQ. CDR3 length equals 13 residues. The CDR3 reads CASSSRFTGELFF.

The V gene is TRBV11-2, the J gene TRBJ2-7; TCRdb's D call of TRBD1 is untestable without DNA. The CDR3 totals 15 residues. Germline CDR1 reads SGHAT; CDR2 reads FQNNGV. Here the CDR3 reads CASSLEGQGVNEQYF.

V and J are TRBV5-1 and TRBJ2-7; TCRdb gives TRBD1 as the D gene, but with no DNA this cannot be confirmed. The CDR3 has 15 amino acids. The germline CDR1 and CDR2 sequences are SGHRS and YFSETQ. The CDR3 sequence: CASSLYTGTGSEQYF.

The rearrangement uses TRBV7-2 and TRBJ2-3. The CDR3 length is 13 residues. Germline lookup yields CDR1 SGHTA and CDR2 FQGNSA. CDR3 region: CASSRFITDTQYF.

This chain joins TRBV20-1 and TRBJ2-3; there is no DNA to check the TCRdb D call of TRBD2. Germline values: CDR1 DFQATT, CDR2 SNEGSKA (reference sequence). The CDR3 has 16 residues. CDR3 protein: CSAGRGAFLNTDTQYF.

The CDR3 spells CASSFWYEGSGKNIQYF. The chain recombines TRBV7-8 with TRBJ2-4; without DNA, the TCRdb call of TRBD2 cannot be checked. The germline CDR1 and CDR2 sequences are SGHVS and FQNEAQ. The CDR3 has 17 amino acids.

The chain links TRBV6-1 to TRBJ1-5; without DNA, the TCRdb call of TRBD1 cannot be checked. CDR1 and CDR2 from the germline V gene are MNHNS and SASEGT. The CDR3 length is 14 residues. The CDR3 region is CASSRTGTALPQHF.

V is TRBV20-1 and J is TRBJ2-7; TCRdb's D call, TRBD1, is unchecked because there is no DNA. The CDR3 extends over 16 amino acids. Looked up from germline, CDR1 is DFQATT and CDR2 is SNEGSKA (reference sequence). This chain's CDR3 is CSARDQATGGGYEQYF.

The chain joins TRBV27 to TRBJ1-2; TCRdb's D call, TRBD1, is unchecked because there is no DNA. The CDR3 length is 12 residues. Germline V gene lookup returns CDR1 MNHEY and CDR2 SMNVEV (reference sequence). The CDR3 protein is CASGQGVYGYTF.

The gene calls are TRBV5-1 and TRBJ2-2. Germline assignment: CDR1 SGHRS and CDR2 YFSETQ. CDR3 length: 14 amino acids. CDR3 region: CASSPDPNTGELFF.

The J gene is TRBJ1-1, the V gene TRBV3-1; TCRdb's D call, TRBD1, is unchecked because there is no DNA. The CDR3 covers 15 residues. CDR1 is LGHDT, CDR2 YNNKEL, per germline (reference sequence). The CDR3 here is CASSQLQGGNTEAFF.

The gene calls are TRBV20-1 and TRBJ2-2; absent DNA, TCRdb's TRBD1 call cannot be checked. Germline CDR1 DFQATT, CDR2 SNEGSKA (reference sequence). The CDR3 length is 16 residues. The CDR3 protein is CSAREPGHTATGELFF.

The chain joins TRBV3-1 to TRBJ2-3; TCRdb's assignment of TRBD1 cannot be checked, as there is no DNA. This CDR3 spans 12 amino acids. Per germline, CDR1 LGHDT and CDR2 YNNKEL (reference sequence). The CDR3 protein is CASNQGADTQYF.

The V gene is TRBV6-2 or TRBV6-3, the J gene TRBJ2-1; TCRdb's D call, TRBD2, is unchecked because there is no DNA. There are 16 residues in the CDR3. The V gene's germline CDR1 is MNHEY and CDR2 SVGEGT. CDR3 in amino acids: CASSSPLAGGYNEQFF.